This TCR beta chain originates from a study of response to subunit inactivated influenza vaccine. The CDR3 loop spans 15 amino acids. Germline trimming cut 2 bases from V and 7 bases from J; bases unmatched to any gene: 7. CDR1 is KGHDR and CDR2 is SFDVKD in the germline V gene. MiXCR was run by TCRdb on the RT-PCR reads, yielding one entry per CDR3 protein. The profile shows more than 550,000 distinct CDR3 sequences, around 10% of them singletons. The same data also contributed to another study, on T cells expressing NK-cell markers. As that report states: It was by 5'RACE template switching with UMIs that TCR beta cDNA was made. With respect to HCMV, seven of the eight sequenced donors were seropositive, and one was seronegative. One observes that, in several donors, these clonotypes were also the leading ones within the CD3+CD56-NKG2C+ fraction.

The chain couples TRBV24-1 to TRBJ2-1; 7 bases map to TRBD2. Source: PBMCs from blood, taken on the day of vaccination. The receptor was derived from a man between 45 and 60 years old who received an inactivated influenza vaccine. CDR3 loop: CATSDWGRAENEQFF. Here the CDR3 DNA reads TGTGCCACCAGTGATTGGGGGAGGGCCGAGAATGAGCAGTTCTTC.